The 30 T cell receptor beta chains in this list originate from one sample, sequenced in a study of cytomegalovirus exposure and HLA in healthy donors. Using immunoSEQ multiplex PCR, the repertoire was profiled, and TCRdb retains in-frame clones only, with some absent. The sample holds around 160,000 clones, about 85% seen once. The sequenced sample was PBMCs. These receptors came from a man aged 25 to 45 in good health and CMV-seropositive.

This chain uses TRBV7-2 with TRBJ2-1; D gene unclear. V was pared by 6 bases and J by 5 bases, with 2 bases between. Germline V gene sequence: CDR1 SGHTA, CDR2 FQGNSA. This CDR3 has 10 residues. In DNA, the CDR3 is TGTGCCAGCAGTAACAATGAGCAGTTCTTC. Encoded protein: CASSNNEQFF.

The CDR3 DNA follows: TGTGCCACCAGCAGAATCCCTCGACTAGTCCTGGGGAATGAGCAGTTCTTC. Protein: CATSRIPRLVLGNEQFF. The gene calls are TRBV15 and TRBJ2-1, with D maybe TRBD2 (6 bases). The V gene lost 2 bases and the J gene lost 7 bases, with 21 bases spanning the gap. The germline CDR1 and CDR2 sequences are LNHNV and YYDKDF (reference sequence). The CDR3 is 17 residues long.

This chain links TRBV9 with TRBJ1-1; D is unresolved. The V and J ends lost 2 bases and 4 bases respectively, with 12 bases between them. The germline gives CDR1 SGDLS, CDR2 YYNGEE. This CDR3 is 14 amino acids long. The CDR3 DNA sequence: TGTGCCAGCAGCGTCAGAGGGTTTGGCACTGAAGCTTTCTTT. This gives the protein CASSVRGFGTEAFF. Drawing the rest from reference TRBV9 and TRBJ1-1, the complete variable domain is DSGVTQTPKHLITATGQRVTLRCSPRSGDLSVYWYQQSLDQGLQFLIQYYNGEERAKGNILERFSAQQFPDLHSELNLSSLELGDSALYFCASSVRGFGTEAFFGQGTRLTVV.

The rearrangement joins TRBV20-1 to TRBJ2-7, with D uncertain. This CDR3 comprises 11 residues. Trimming left V 2 bases short and J 3 bases short, with 5 bases between. CDR1 is DFQATT, CDR2 SNEGSKA, per germline (reference sequence). CDR3 DNA sequence: TGCAGTGCTAGACTTTACTACGAGCAGTACTTC. Protein product: CSARLYYEQYF.

The chain is built from TRBV28 and TRBJ2-2; 14 nucleotides line up with TRBD2. Germline assignment: CDR1 MDHEN and CDR2 SYDVKM. The length of the CDR3 is 16 residues. V shed 6 bases, J shed 7 bases, and the junction held 7 bases outside the gene matches. CDR3 sequence reads: CASSQTSGGAGGELFF. DNA of the CDR3: TGTGCCAGCAGCCAGACTAGCGGGGGGGCCGGCGGGGAGCTGTTTTTT. Supplemented by reference TRBV28 and TRBJ2-2, the full variable domain reads DVKVTQSSRYLVKRTGEKVFLECVQDMDHENMFWYRQDPGLGLRLIYFSYDVKMKEKGDIPEGYSVSREKKERFSLILESASTNQTSMYLCASSQTSGGAGGELFFGEGSRLTVL.

The chain uses TRBV4-1 and TRBJ2-1, with 10 bases aligning to TRBD1. The V gene's germline CDR1 is MGHRA and CDR2 YSYEKL. The CDR3 length is 18 residues. V trimming: 1 base; J trimming: 2 bases; junction bases outside the gene matches: 8. The CDR3 loop reads CASSQGRDRGRTYNEQFF. CDR3 sequence (DNA): TGCGCCAGCAGCCAAGGCAGGGACAGGGGACGGACCTACAATGAGCAGTTCTTC.

This rearrangement joins TRBV5-6 to TRBJ2-5, with 12 bases aligning to TRBD2. V shed 5 bases and J 5 bases; nucleotides not matched to a gene: 10. The germline V gene has CDR1 SGHDT and CDR2 YYEEEE. The CDR3 is made up of 16 amino acids. The CDR3 spells CASSLLLAGGRETQYF. In nucleotides, the CDR3 is TGTGCCAGCAGTCTTCTCCTAGCGGGGGGGCGGGAGACCCAGTACTTC.

The chain carries TRBV7-6 and TRBJ1-4; 8 bases map to TRBD1. V lost 5 bases to trimming and J lost 17 bases; unmatched junction nucleotides: 7. CDR1 is SGHVS, CDR2 FNYEAQ, per germline. CDR3 size: 11 residues. The CDR3 region has the DNA TGTGCCAGCAGCCCCACAGGGGGATGCTTTTTT. Amino acids: CASSPTGGCFF.

The sample holds one count of this clone. This chain links TRBV4-1 with TRBJ1-2; weak D call: TRBD1 (6 bases). Trimming took off 3 bases at V and 7 bases at J, with 18 bases between the two ends. Germline V gene data show CDR1 as MGHRA and CDR2 as YSYEKL. This CDR3 has 15 residues. The DNA for the CDR3 is TGCGCCAGCAGCCAGAGGAACCGGGGGGCGGTTGGCTACACCTTC. Its protein product is CASSQRNRGAVGYTF.

This chain's CDR3 is CASSHQEQGYEQYF. The DNA of the CDR3 is TGTGCCAGCAGCCACCAGGAACAGGGCTACGAGCAGTACTTC. The chain has TRBV6-5 and TRBJ2-7, with D tentatively TRBD1 (6 bases). Germline V lookup: CDR1 MNHEY, CDR2 SVGAGI. Trimming pared 6 bases from V and 3 bases from J, leaving 15 bases between. The CDR3 has 14 amino acids.

The V gene is TRBV18, the J gene TRBJ1-1; D is possibly TRBD1 (6 bases). This CDR3 spans 12 amino acids. Trimming shortened V by 5 bases and J by 5 bases, and 9 bases separated the two germline ends. Germline V CDR1 and CDR2: KGHSH, LQKENI. CDR3 sequence reads: CASSATGTEAFF. The CDR3 region has the DNA TGTGCCAGCTCAGCCACAGGGACTGAAGCTTTCTTT. The complete variable domain, with remaining parts taken from reference TRBV18 and TRBJ1-1, reads NAGVMQNPRHLVRRRGQEARLRCSPMKGHSHVYWYRQLPEEGLKFMVYLQKENIIDESGMPKERFSAEFPKEGPSILRIQQVVRGDSAAYFCASSATGTEAFFGQGTRLTVV.

This clone was seen more than once but under ten times. This sequence joins TRBV4-2 and TRBJ2-1; TRBD1 matches 10 bases. The CDR3 has 16 amino acids. CDR1 and CDR2 (germline): LGHNA, YNFKEQ. Trimming took 4 bases from V and 8 from J; bases not matched to a gene: 11. CDR3 loop: CASSRPGTGEVDEQFF. CDR3 coding DNA: TGTGCCAGCAGCCGACCCGGGACAGGGGAGGTAGATGAGCAGTTCTTC.

The chain joins TRBV7-9 to TRBJ2-7; TRBD1 matches at 10 bases. CDR3 length equals 19 residues. V trimming: 3 bases; J trimming: 0 bases; junction bases outside the gene matches: 14. The germline V gene encodes CDR1 SEHNR and CDR2 FQNEAQ (reference sequence). CDR3 sequence (DNA): TGTGCCAGCAGCTTCCCGACAGGGGGCGCGTTCGGATTCTCCTACGAGCAGTACTTC. Translating it yields CASSFPTGGAFGFSYEQYF.

The V gene is TRBV19, the J gene TRBJ1-6; 8 bases line up with TRBD1. The V gene end was trimmed by 4 bases and the J gene end by 7 bases; junction bases not matched to a gene: 9. Germline CDR1 LNHDA, CDR2 SQIVND (reference sequence). The CDR3 has 16 amino acids. The CDR3 spells CASSTLDRVGNSPLHF. CDR3 coding DNA: TGTGCCAGTAGTACCCTGGACAGGGTAGGAAATTCACCCCTCCACTTT.

V usage is TRBV4-1 and J usage is TRBJ2-7; tentatively, D is TRBD2 (5 bases). V was trimmed by 4 bases and J by 2 bases, leaving 12 bases between them. In germline, CDR1 is MGHRA, CDR2 YSYEKL. The CDR3 contains 14 residues. The DNA for the CDR3 is TGCGCCAGCAGCCGGTTCGAGGGAACCTACGAGCAGTACTTC. Amino acids: CASSRFEGTYEQYF.

The chain uses TRBV29-1 and TRBJ2-7, with D maybe TRBD1 (5 bases). CDR3 length equals 12 residues. V lost 3 bases and J lost 5, with 11 bases in between. The germline CDR1 and CDR2 sequences are SQVTM and ANQGSEA. CDR3 residues: CSVEQGNDEQYF. As DNA, the CDR3 is TGCAGCGTTGAGCAGGGAAACGACGAGCAGTACTTC.

This sequence joins TRBV19 and TRBJ1-5, with D possibly being TRBD1 (5 bases). Trimming cost V 0 bases and J 4 bases, with 7 bases left between them. Germline V gene lookup returns CDR1 LNHDA and CDR2 SQIVND (reference sequence). This CDR3 has 14 residues. The CDR3 nucleotides read TGTGCCAGTAGTATAGAGGGGGGGAATCAGCCCCAGCATTTT. This sequence encodes CASSIEGGNQPQHF. Full variable domain (missing parts from reference TRBV19 and TRBJ1-5): DGGITQSPKYLFRKEGQNVTLSCEQNLNHDAMYWYRQDPGQGLRLIYYSQIVNDFQKGDIAEGYSVSREKKESFPLTVTSAQKNPTAFYLCASSIEGGNQPQHFGDGTRLSIL.

This clone was seen just once. CDR3 residues: CAISDKLGQGSNQPQHF. CDR3 DNA sequence: TGTGCCATCAGTGACAAATTGGGACAGGGGAGCAATCAGCCCCAGCATTTT. The chain carries TRBV10-3 and TRBJ1-5; TRBD1 agrees at 10 bases. V shed 3 bases and J 1 base; nucleotides not matched to a gene: 6. Germline V CDR1 and CDR2: ENHRY, SYGVKD. The CDR3 loop spans 17 amino acids.

This clone has a handful of counts. This chain links TRBV2 with TRBJ2-5, with 11 positions matching TRBD1. Germline V gene data show CDR1 as SNHLY and CDR2 as FYNNEI. CDR3 size: 15 residues. The J segment lost 7 bases and the V segment lost 2 bases, leaving 6 bases of the junction unmatched. The CDR3 loop reads CASSEQGQGGGTQYF. In DNA form, the CDR3 reads TGTGCCAGCAGTGAACAGGGACAGGGGGGCGGGACCCAGTACTTC. Full variable domain (remainder filled in from reference TRBV2 and TRBJ2-5): EPEVTQTPSHQVTQMGQEVILRCVPISNHLYFYWYRQILGQKVEFLVSFYNNEISEKSEIFDDQFSVERPDGSNFTLKIRSTKLEDSAMYFCASSEQGQGGGTQYFGPGTRLLVL.

The chain couples TRBV5-5 to TRBJ1-2; no reliable D call. Germline values: CDR1 SGHKS, CDR2 YYEKEE (reference sequence). The V gene lost 5 bases and the J gene lost 2 bases, with 10 bases spanning the gap. The CDR3 sequence is 13 residues long. Here the CDR3 DNA reads TGTGCCAGCAGTCTGAGCGGAAACTATGGCTACACCTTC. It specifies CASSLSGNYGYTF.

The genes are TRBV15 and TRBJ2-2; D possibly corresponds to TRBD2 (6 bases). This CDR3 spans 17 amino acids. Germline CDR1 and CDR2: LNHNV and YYDKDF (reference sequence). Between the trimmed V and J ends, which lost 1 base and 6 bases, there was a span of 18 bases. Here the CDR3 DNA reads TGTGCCACCAGCAGAGGGAGGGAACCATGGAGGTCCGGGGAGCTGTTTTTT. It encodes CATSRGREPWRSGELFF.

This clone was found once. The chain couples TRBV11-3 to TRBJ2-7, with D perhaps matching TRBD1 (6 bases). The CDR3 contains 14 residues. Germline V gives CDR1 SGHNT, CDR2 YENEEA. Trimming left V 5 bases short and J 0 bases short, with 11 bases between. The CDR3 DNA follows: TGTGCCAGCAGCCGTGACAGGAGCTCCTACGAGCAGTACTTC. This gives the protein CASSRDRSSYEQYF. Full variable domain (missing parts from reference TRBV11-3 and TRBJ2-7): EAGVVQSPRYKIIEKKQPVAFWCNPISGHNTLYWYLQNLGQGPELLIRYENEEAVDDSQLPKDRFSAERLKGVDSTLKIQPAELGDSAVYLCASSRDRSSYEQYFGPGTRLTVT.

This clone was counted between two and nine times. The chain couples TRBV7-2 to TRBJ1-6; D uncertain. The germline V gene has CDR1 SGHTA and CDR2 FQGNSA. V was shortened by 8 bases and J by 4 bases, with 15 bases between the two germline ends. The CDR3 is 15 residues long. CDR3 sequence reads: CASRQRSTYNSPLHF. The CDR3 coding sequence is TGTGCCAGCCGGCAGCGTAGCACTTATAATTCACCCCTCCACTTT.

A remark on this clone: Other DNA variants within this sample encode the same CDR3. The chain employs TRBV6-5 and TRBJ2-7; 7 positions agree with TRBD2. The CDR3 has 14 residues. CDR1 is MNHEY, CDR2 SVGAGI, per germline. Trimming cost V 0 bases and J 2 bases; bases outside gene matches: 1. CDR3 sequence: CASSYSAGAYEQYF. The DNA of the CDR3 is TGTGCCAGCAGTTACTCCGCGGGGGCCTACGAGCAGTACTTC.

V gene TRBV7-2 combines with J gene TRBJ2-2; 13 bases map to TRBD2. Germline CDR1 reads SGHTA; CDR2 reads FQGNSA. The trim removed 5 bases at V and 9 bases at J, leaving 6 bases unmatched. The CDR3 runs to 15 residues. CDR3 region: CASSRTSGGRRELFF. The CDR3 DNA is TGTGCCAGCAGCCGGACTAGCGGGGGACGTCGGGAGCTGTTTTTT.

The genes are TRBV9 and TRBJ1-1; D ambiguous. CDR1 and CDR2 (germline): SGDLS, YYNGEE. V was cut by 0 bases and J by 9 bases, with 12 bases left in between. The CDR3 sequence is 13 residues long. CDR3 DNA: TGTGCCAGCAGCGTAGCCCTCCGAGGTCAAGCTTTCTTT. Encoded protein: CASSVALRGQAFF.

This clone showed up just once. Different DNA sequences within this sample yield the same CDR3. This chain's CDR3 is CASSLAGNQPQHF. The CDR3, as DNA: TGTGCCAGCAGCTTGGCAGGGAACCAGCCCCAGCATTTT. The chain has TRBV5-4 and TRBJ1-5; weak D call: TRBD1 (5 bases). Germline CDR1 reads SGHNT; CDR2 reads YYREEE (reference sequence). Trimming removed 0 bases at V and 7 bases at J, with 8 bases between. This CDR3 is 13 amino acids long. The full variable domain, its missing parts supplied by reference TRBV5-4 and TRBJ1-5, is ETGVTQSPTHLIKTRGQQVTLRCSSQSGHNTVSWYQQALGQGPQFIFQYYREEENGRGNFPPRFSGLQFPNYSSELNVNALELDDSALYLCASSLAGNQPQHFGDGTRLSIL.

By share, this clone ranks as medium-sized. V and J are TRBV7-8 and TRBJ1-5, with TRBD1 matching over 11 bases. CDR3 size: 16 residues. After removal of 4 bases from V and 4 bases from J, the junction contained 6 bases not matched to a gene. CDR1 is SGHVS and CDR2 is FQNEAQ in the germline V gene. The CDR3 coding sequence is TGTGCCAGCAGCTCCACGGGACAGGGGGGTAATCAGCCCCAGCATTTT. As protein: CASSSTGQGGNQPQHF.

The sample holds one count of this clone. Here the CDR3 reads CASSPRGKEVTQYF. The DNA for the CDR3 is TGCGCCAGCAGTCCGCGGGGCAAGGAAGTGACCCAGTACTTC. This chain joins TRBV10-1 and TRBJ2-5, with D possibly matching TRBD2 (6 bases). Germline V gene data show CDR1 as WNHNN and CDR2 as SYGVQD (reference sequence). V lost 5 bases to trimming and J lost 7 bases, with 17 bases between them. The CDR3 runs 14 residues.

CDR3 nucleotides: TGTGCCAGCAGCCGCTCCTACAATGAGCAGTTCTTC. The encoded protein is CASSRSYNEQFF. The gene calls are TRBV5-6 and TRBJ2-1; D uncertain. The CDR3 spans 12 residues. Looked up from germline, CDR1 is SGHDT and CDR2 is YYEEEE. V gave up 4 bases and J gave up 0 bases, with 2 bases separating them. Together with reference TRBV5-6 and TRBJ2-1, the CDR3 gives the full variable domain: DAGVTQSPTHLIKTRGQQVTLRCSPKSGHDTVSWYQQALGQGPQFIFQYYEEEERQRGNFPDRFSGHQFPNYSSELNVNALLLGDSALYLCASSRSYNEQFFGPGTRLTVL.